The 13 T cell receptor beta chains listed next were all sequenced from one sample in a study of blood T cells in healthy people across ages. The second PCR ran roughly 6 to 11 cycles with a sample-barcoded 5' primer and J-beta primers. TCRdb recomputed calls from the 5' RACE reads with MiXCR, one row per CDR3 protein. The sample has about 640,000 distinct CDR3 sequences, roughly three fifths seen once. The sequencing input was blood. Receptors were obtained from a man in his 60s in good health.

This sequence joins TRBV5-6 and TRBJ2-5; maybe TRBD1 (5 bases). Looked up from germline, CDR1 is SGHDT and CDR2 is YYEEEE. V lost 0 bases, J lost 4 bases, and 13 bases lay in between. The CDR3 spans 15 residues. The CDR3 spells CASSLVPRGGETQYF. The CDR3 region has the DNA TGTGCCAGCAGCTTGGTACCAAGGGGCGGAGAGACCCAGTACTTC.

This clonotype was recorded a few times. The chain employs TRBV9 and TRBJ2-5, with D hard to call. Germline V lookup: CDR1 SGDLS, CDR2 YYNGEE. Trimming shortened V by 3 bases and J by 2 bases, and 11 bases separated the two germline ends. The CDR3 runs to 14 residues. The CDR3 region has the DNA TGTGCCAGCAGCGCAGAGGCCGGACAAGAGACCCAGTACTTC. This codes for CASSAEAGQETQYF.

A few counts support this clonotype. This chain uses TRBV7-2 with TRBJ1-6; no firm D call. CDR3 size: 13 residues. Trimming stripped 5 bases from V and 8 bases from J, with 10 bases between. In germline, CDR1 is SGHTA, CDR2 FQGNSA. The CDR3 spells CASSVHSDSPLHF. The DNA for the CDR3 is TGTGCCAGCAGCGTTCATTCGGATTCACCCCTCCACTTT.

In the case of this clonotype: An end of the junction differs from the germline gene, which may be a read error. The J gene is TRBJ2-7, the V gene TRBV7-2; D remains unclear. Germline CDR1 reads SGHTA; CDR2 reads FQGNSA. This CDR3 spans 12 amino acids. CDR3 sequence (DNA): TGTGCCGGCAGCCCTAAGACCTACGAGCAGTACTTC. This encodes CAGSPKTYEQYF. Full variable domain (outside the CDR3, taken from reference TRBV7-2 and TRBJ2-7): GAGVSQSPSNKVTEKGKDVELRCDPISGHTALYWYRQSLGQGLEFLIYFQGNSAPDKSGLPSDRFSAERTGGSVSTLTIQRTQQEDSAVYLCAGSPKTYEQYFGPGTRLTVT.

The table lists this clonotype with a few counts. The chain employs TRBV5-1 and TRBJ1-5, with D unclear. The CDR3 is 15 amino acids. The V end lost 0 bases, the J end lost 0 bases, and 7 bases lay between the germline ends. Germline CDR1 reads SGHRS; CDR2 reads YFSETQ. CDR3 sequence: CASSLEGNSNQPQHF. The CDR3 region has the DNA TGCGCCAGCAGCTTGGAAGGGAATAGCAATCAGCCCCAGCATTTT.

As to this clonotype: This sequence may be a read error, since a much larger clone differs from it by one base. The chain is built from TRBV7-9 and TRBJ2-5; 7 nucleotides agree with TRBD1. Germline V CDR1 and CDR2: SEHNR, FQNEAQ (reference sequence). The CDR3 consists of 14 residues. J lost 0 bases, V lost 5 bases, and 3 bases had no gene match. The CDR3 spells CASSPGQDQETQYF. The CDR3 DNA sequence: TGTGCCAGCAGCCCCGGACAGGACCAAGAGACCCAGTACTTC. The full variable domain, in which reference TRBV7-9 and TRBJ2-5 provide the parts outside the CDR3, is DTGVSQNPRHKITKRGQNVTFRCDPISEHNRLYWYRQTLGQGPEFLTYFQNEAQLEKSRLLSDRFSAERPKGSFSTLEIQRTEQGDSAMYLCASSPGQDQETQYFGPGTRLLVL.

In this sample, this clonotype turned up a few times. The J gene is TRBJ1-6, the V gene TRBV12-3 or TRBV12-4, with D uncertain. The CDR3 covers 13 residues. Trimming took off 3 bases at V and 6 bases at J, with 6 bases between the two ends. The CDR3 region has the DNA TGTGCCAGCAGTTTTAGGCTTAATTCACCCCTCCACTTT. Translated, it gives CASSFRLNSPLHF.

This clonotype was counted only a few times. The chain employs TRBV4-2 and TRBJ2-5, with D tentatively TRBD1 (6 bases). CDR3 length: 15 amino acids. The germline V gene has CDR1 LGHNA and CDR2 YNFKEQ. Between the trimmed V and J ends, which lost 4 bases and 1 base, there was a span of 13 bases. CDR3 DNA sequence: TGTGCCAGCAGCCCCCAACAGGGAACCCAAGAGACCCAGTACTTC. Encoded protein: CASSPQQGTQETQYF.

This clonotype has a handful of counts. The rearrangement uses TRBV6-5 and TRBJ2-1; TRBD2 matches at 7 bases. The CDR3 runs 13 residues. The V and J ends lost 7 bases and 9 bases, in that order; junction bases with no gene match: 9. Germline V gives CDR1 MNHEY, CDR2 SVGAGI. The CDR3 DNA sequence: TGTGCCAGCACGGCGGGGGAGGGGTTTGAGCAGTTCTTC. Encoded protein: CASTAGEGFEQFF.

This clonotype has more than one count but fewer than ten. The chain joins TRBV6-5 to TRBJ1-2; D call uncertain. Germline assignment: CDR1 MNHEY and CDR2 SVGAGI. This CDR3 comprises 17 residues. The V end lost 0 bases, the J end lost 0 bases, and 14 bases lay between the germline ends. CDR3 sequence (DNA): TGTGCCAGCAGTTACTCGCGGGGAATAAGCGCTAACTATGGCTACACCTTC. Residues: CASSYSRGISANYGYTF.

Comment on this clonotype: One end of the junction varies from germline; a read error may be responsible. The chain uses TRBV4-1 and TRBJ2-4; TRBD2 is a possible D gene (5 bases). Germline assignment: CDR1 MGHRA and CDR2 YSYEKL. This CDR3 has 15 residues. The CDR3 spells CASRASTRAKTIQYF. The DNA of the CDR3 is TGCGCCAGCAGGGCCTCAACTAGAGCCAAAACCATTCAGTACTTC.

The rearrangement joins TRBV28 to TRBJ2-7; possible D gene TRBD1, 6 bases. The CDR3 is 12 amino acids. Trimming cost V 2 bases and J 6 bases, with 8 bases left between them. Germline values: CDR1 MDHEN, CDR2 SYDVKM. CDR3 in DNA: TGTGCCAGCAGTTTACGAGGGGGCGAGCAGTACTTC. Residues: CASSLRGGEQYF.

The chain carries TRBV6-2 or TRBV6-3 and TRBJ1-5; possibly TRBD1 for D (6 bases). The V and J ends lost 3 bases and 4 bases respectively, with 10 bases between them. The germline gives CDR1 MNHEY, CDR2 SVGEGT. The CDR3 extends over 14 amino acids. The CDR3 DNA sequence: TGTGCCAGCAGTTATACAGGGATGAATCAGCCCCAGCATTTT. It codes for CASSYTGMNQPQHF.